This T cell receptor (beta chain) came from a study of blood T cell repertoires in COVID-19 (dated by TCRdb to the early 2020s). Looking at the study overall: The collaborator samples originated in the United States, Italy and Spain and spanned the acute and convalescent phases of COVID-19. The material from the prospective study consisted of cDNA or gDNA derived from T cells, B-cell-depleted T cells, or PBMCs. Deeply sampled blood TCRbeta repertoires from subjects exposed to, actively infected with, or recovered from COVID-19 were included in the dataset. The repertoires were released in a freely available public database intended as a resource for research on the immune response to SARS-CoV-2. The samples were drawn from two sources: the first 160 participants of the ongoing ImmuneRACE study, and 1,200 or so subjects contributed by 6 global collaborators. Sample metadata almost always included a de-identified subject ID, COVID-19 status, age in years and sex. HLA class I and class II types, where available, came from metadata supplied by the sample provider rather than from assay-based typing.

Concerning this clone itself: This receptor's antigen is unknown. Base quality data are lacking; no much larger clone is found one base away.

The study at large found these results: How much clinical and demographic metadata was included differed by source and by participant, and the metadata was provided uncurated.

Trimming leaves V shorter by 6 bases and J shorter by 6 bases, with the junction holding 9 bases beyond the gene matches. Including the terminal cysteine and phenylalanine, the CDR3 comprises 14 residues. The CDR3 DNA has 42 bases and is translated from base 1. For CDR1 and CDR2, the germline V gene lists KGHSH and LQKENI. TCRbeta CDR3 regions were amplified from genomic DNA using the immunoSEQ Assay, a bias-controlled multiplex PCR. Regarding the original processing steps: The number of nucleated cells in each sample was estimated by amplification of reference gene primers within the assay. Sequence reads were collapsed and filtered to measure the absolute abundance of every unique TCRbeta CDR3 rearrangement. Productive Simpson clonality was computed per sample as the square root of Simpson's diversity index over productive rearrangements. TCRdb obtained this table from immuneACCESS and retained in-frame rearrangements with V and J assigned. These tables miss some clones; where compared with another copy, unresolved V genes account for less than half of the shortfall, and the remainder is unexplained. V, J and clone size reflect that table, while D and trimming were determined from the DNA. In all, the sample holds about 350,000 clones, and roughly 86% of those were seen once. Approximately 0.93% of the sample is taken by the ten largest.

Participants in the prospective study were aged roughly 18 to 89 years, lived in under 30 United States geographic areas, and enrolled through a virtual design. Cohort assignment in the prospective study relied on participant-reported clinical history from a screening survey and a study questionnaire. Exposed participants had been in contact with someone with a PCR-confirmed or clinician-diagnosed COVID-19 case within 2 weeks of study entry. In the prospective study, mobile phlebotomists collected whole blood, serum and a nasopharyngeal or oropharyngeal swab from each participant. Additional blood draws and questionnaires over an approximately two-month period could optionally be provided by prospective study participants. Before DNA extraction, blood samples from the prospective study were shipped at room temperature or frozen.

The chain uses TRBV18 and TRBJ2-7; 9 bases in the middle match TRBD2. The origin of this receptor is a woman aged 30 to 39 who had been exposed to COVID-19. The sequenced material came from PBMCs or T cells enriched from blood (not recorded which). The nucleotide sequence is given as TGTGCCAGCTCCCCGTCGGCGGGAGGGGGCGAGCAGTACTTC. Its amino acids are CASSPSAGGGEQYF. The reference TRBV18 and TRBJ2-7 proteins fill in what lies around the CDR3, so the full variable domain reads NAGVMQNPRHLVRRRGQEARLRCSPMKGHSHVYWYRQLPEEGLKFMVYLQKENIIDESGMPKERFSAEFPKEGPSILRIQQVVRGDSAAYFCASSPSAGGGEQYFGPGTRLTVT.